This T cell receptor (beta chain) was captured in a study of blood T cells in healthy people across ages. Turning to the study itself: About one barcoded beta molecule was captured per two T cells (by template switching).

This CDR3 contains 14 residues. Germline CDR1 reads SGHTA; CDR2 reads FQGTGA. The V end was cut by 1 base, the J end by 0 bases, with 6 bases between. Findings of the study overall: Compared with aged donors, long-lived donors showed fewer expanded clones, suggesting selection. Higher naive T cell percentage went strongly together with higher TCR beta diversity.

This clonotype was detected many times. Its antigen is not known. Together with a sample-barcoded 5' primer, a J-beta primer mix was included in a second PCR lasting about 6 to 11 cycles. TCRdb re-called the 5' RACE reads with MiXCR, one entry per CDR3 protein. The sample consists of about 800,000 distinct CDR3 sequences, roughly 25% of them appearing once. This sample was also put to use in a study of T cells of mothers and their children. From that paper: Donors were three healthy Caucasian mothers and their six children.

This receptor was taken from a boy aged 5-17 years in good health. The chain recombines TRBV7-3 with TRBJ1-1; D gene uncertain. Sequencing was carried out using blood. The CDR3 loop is CASSLNGMNTEAFF. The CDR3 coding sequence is TGTGCCAGCAGCTTAAACGGTATGAACACTGAAGCTTTCTTT. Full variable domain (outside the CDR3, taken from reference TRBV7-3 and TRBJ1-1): GAGVSQTPSNKVTEKGKYVELRCDPISGHTALYWYRQSLGQGPEFLIYFQGTGAADDSGLPNDRFFAVRPEGSVSTLKIQRTERGDSAVYLCASSLNGMNTEAFFGQGTRLTVV.